Presented here are 9 T cell receptor beta chains from one specimen sequenced in a study of blood T cell repertoires in COVID-19. Assay: immunoSEQ multiplex PCR; the TCRdb copy retains only in-frame clones and omits some. Here the sample spans roughly 150,000 clones, about 88% being singletons. The source material was peripheral blood. The receptor set was obtained from a woman aged 80 or older with COVID-19, enrolled during active disease.

This chain joins TRBV21-1 and TRBJ2-5; the table names TRBD1, a call not compared with the DNA. TRBV21-1 is a known pseudogene. The CDR3 is 16 amino acids. The CDR3 sequence is CASSTSNRAPSETQYF. In DNA form, the CDR3 reads TGTGCCAGCAGCACCAGCAACAGAGCCCCCAGCGAGACCCAGTACTTC.

This clone appeared a few times. The V call is TRBV7-8, the J call TRBJ2-7; the match to TRBD2 covers 11 bases. Losses at the gene ends were 5 bases for V and 4 bases for J; bases not matched to a gene: 7. Germline CDR1 SGHVS, CDR2 FQNEAQ. This CDR3 has 15 residues. The CDR3 reads CASSPHSGRVYEQYF. For the CDR3, the DNA is TGTGCCAGCAGCCCCCATAGCGGGAGGGTATACGAGCAGTACTTC. Drawing the rest from reference TRBV7-8 and TRBJ2-7, the complete variable domain is GAGVSQSPRYKVAKRGQDVALRCDPISGHVSLFWYQQALGQGPEFLTYFQNEAQLDKSGLPSDRFFAERPEGSVSTLKIQRTQQEDSAVYLCASSPHSGRVYEQYFGPGTRLTVT.

The J gene is TRBJ1-5, the V gene TRBV6-2 or TRBV6-3; no definite D call. The germline CDR1 and CDR2 sequences are MNHEY and SVGEGT. This CDR3 has 12 residues. V shed 5 bases and J shed 4 bases, with 6 bases lying between them. CDR3 residues: CASSLLNQPQHF. The CDR3 region has the DNA TGTGCCAGCAGTCTTCTGAATCAGCCCCAGCATTTT.

This rearrangement joins TRBV19 to TRBJ1-2; TRBD1 is a possible D gene (5 bases). This CDR3 region has 15 residues. The germline gives CDR1 LNHDA, CDR2 SQIVND (reference sequence). V was pared by 3 bases and J by 4 bases, with 15 bases between. The CDR3 region has the DNA TGTGCCAGTAGTATTGAAGGGAGGAGGGGCTATGGCTACACCTTC. Translated, it gives CASSIEGRRGYGYTF. Full variable domain (rest looked up from reference TRBV19 and TRBJ1-2): DGGITQSPKYLFRKEGQNVTLSCEQNLNHDAMYWYRQDPGQGLRLIYYSQIVNDFQKGDIAEGYSVSREKKESFPLTVTSAQKNPTAFYLCASSIEGRRGYGYTFGSGTRLTVV.

Details on this clone: This same CDR3 is encoded by further DNA sequences in the sample. The chain uses TRBV7-2 and TRBJ1-6; D call uncertain. Trimming pared 3 bases from V and 7 bases from J, leaving 4 bases between. The CDR3 length is 12 residues. The germline CDR1 and CDR2 sequences are SGHTA and FQGNSA. Here the CDR3 DNA reads TGTGCCAGCAGCTTGTCAAATTCACCCCTCCACTTT. Protein: CASSLSNSPLHF.

V and J are TRBV10-3 and TRBJ1-6; TRBD1 agrees at 9 bases. This CDR3 region has 14 residues. Looked up from germline, CDR1 is ENHRY and CDR2 is SYGVKD. With V trimmed by 6 bases and J by 9 bases, 6 bases remained unmatched. CDR3 coding DNA: TGTGCCATCAGGGGACAGGGAATGAGTTCACCCCTCCACTTT. This sequence encodes CAIRGQGMSSPLHF.

This clone was seen once. The chain is built from TRBV7-3 and TRBJ2-1; the D gene is possibly TRBD2 (6 bases). Deletions cut 5 bases from V and 6 bases from J, with 14 bases between. The CDR3 sequence is 14 residues long. From germline, CDR1 is SGHTA and CDR2 FQGTGA. In nucleotides, the CDR3 is TGTGCCAGCAGCGCCGTCGGGGGTGGCAATGAGCAGTTCTTC. Amino acid sequence: CASSAVGGGNEQFF.

The CDR3 DNA reads TGTGCCAGCAGGATTAGCGGGAGGGCCGGCGAGCAGTACTTC. It is translated as CASRISGRAGEQYF. The chain has TRBV28 and TRBJ2-7, with TRBD2 matching over 11 bases. The germline CDR1 and CDR2 sequences are MDHEN and SYDVKM. The trim removed 6 bases at V and 6 bases at J, leaving 7 bases unmatched. The CDR3 has 14 amino acids.

The V gene is TRBV6-2 or TRBV6-3, the J gene TRBJ2-5; the match to TRBD1 covers 9 bases. CDR1 and CDR2 from the germline V gene are MNHEY and SVGEGT. Trimming removed 2 bases from V and 2 bases from J; junction bases left unmatched: 9. CDR3 length: 17 residues. In nucleotides, the CDR3 is TGTGCCAGCAGTTACCACAGGGGGCGGTCAGGTCAAGAGACCCAGTACTTC. Encoded protein: CASSYHRGRSGQETQYF.